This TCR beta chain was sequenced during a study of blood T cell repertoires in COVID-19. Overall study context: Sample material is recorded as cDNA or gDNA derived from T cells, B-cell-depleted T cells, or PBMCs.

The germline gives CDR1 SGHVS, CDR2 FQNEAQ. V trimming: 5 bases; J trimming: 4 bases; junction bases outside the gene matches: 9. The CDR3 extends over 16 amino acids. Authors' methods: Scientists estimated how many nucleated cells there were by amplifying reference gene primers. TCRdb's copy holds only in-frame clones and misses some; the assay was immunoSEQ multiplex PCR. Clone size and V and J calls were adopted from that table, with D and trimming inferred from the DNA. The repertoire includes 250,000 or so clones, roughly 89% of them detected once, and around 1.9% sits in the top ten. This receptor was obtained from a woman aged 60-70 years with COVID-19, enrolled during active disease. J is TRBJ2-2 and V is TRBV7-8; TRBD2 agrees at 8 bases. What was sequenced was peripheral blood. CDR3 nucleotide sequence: TGTGCCAGCAGCCCCATCGGGGGGGGTGTCACCGGGGAGCTGTTTTTT. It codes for CASSPIGGGVTGELFF.